Below are 9 T cell receptor beta chains sequenced from a single sample in a study of CD8 T cells in ankylosing spondylitis. TCRdb used MiXCR to reprocess the 5' RACE reads, holding one entry per CDR3 protein. This sample has about 210,000 distinct CDR3 sequences, with 8.2% found just once. Sample: blood, either unsorted or a sorted T cell fraction (not recorded which). The receptors were gathered from a female donor with ankylosing spondylitis or in good health (not recorded which).

The chain uses TRBV29-1 and TRBJ1-1, with D perhaps matching TRBD1 (5 bases). The CDR3 is 14 amino acids. The V end was cut by 4 bases, the J end by 1 base, with 13 bases between. CDR1 is SQVTM and CDR2 is ANQGSEA in the germline V gene. This CDR3 is CSVGGRRGNTEAFF. Written as DNA, the CDR3 is TGCAGCGTTGGGGGACGGAGGGGGAACACTGAAGCTTTCTTT.

The table lists this clonotype with many counts. V and J are TRBV6-1 and TRBJ2-2; 7 bases fit TRBD2. The CDR3 consists of 15 residues. V gave up 6 bases and J gave up 2 bases; unmatched junction bases: 6. Germline CDR1 and CDR2: MNHNS and SASEGT. The chain's CDR3 is CASSPTGGNTGELFF. The CDR3 DNA sequence: TGTGCCAGCAGCCCCACGGGAGGTAACACCGGGGAGCTGTTTTTT.

This clonotype was seen many times. This chain joins TRBV9 and TRBJ2-5, with 8 positions matching TRBD2. Germline values: CDR1 SGDLS, CDR2 YYNGEE. The CDR3 is made up of 15 amino acids. The ends lost 1 base at V and 1 base at J; junction bases unmatched: 3. CDR3 sequence: CASSVLAGGQETQYF. CDR3 nucleotides: TGTGCCAGCAGCGTATTGGCGGGGGGCCAAGAGACCCAGTACTTC.

The chain is built from TRBV4-1 and TRBJ1-1, with D possibly being TRBD1 (5 bases). Trimming removed 5 bases at V and 3 bases at J, with 22 bases between. The CDR3 has 17 residues. CDR1 is MGHRA, CDR2 YSYEKL, per germline. The chain's CDR3 is CASSAEGFQPIYTEAFF. The DNA for the CDR3 is TGCGCCAGCAGCGCCGAGGGGTTCCAGCCAATTTACACTGAAGCTTTCTTT.

V is TRBV19 and J is TRBJ2-1, with 9 bases lining up with TRBD2. Unmatched junction bases numbered 10, after V lost 6 bases and J lost 4 bases. This CDR3 comprises 16 residues. CDR1 and CDR2 from the germline V gene are LNHDA and SQIVND (reference sequence). The CDR3 DNA is TGTGCCAGTAGCGGACCGCGGGAGGGGCGGTACAATGAGCAGTTCTTC. Residues: CASSGPREGRYNEQFF.

The V and J genes are TRBV27 and TRBJ2-7, with TRBD2 matching over 7 bases. After removal of 7 bases from V and 5 bases from J, the junction contained 5 bases not matched to a gene. The CDR3 spans 12 residues. Germline V gene sequence: CDR1 MNHEY, CDR2 SMNVEV (reference sequence). The CDR3 protein is CASKRGTHEQYF. The CDR3 DNA sequence: TGTGCCAGCAAGCGGGGCACCCACGAGCAGTACTTC.

Ten or more counts support this clonotype. The V and J genes are TRBV29-1 and TRBJ1-1, with D unclear. The CDR3 runs to 13 residues. V shed 4 bases and J shed 5 bases, with 14 bases lying between them. Looked up from germline, CDR1 is SQVTM and CDR2 is ANQGSEA. CDR3 loop: CSVARGAGTEAFF. The CDR3 region has the DNA TGCAGCGTTGCCCGGGGAGCGGGGACTGAAGCTTTCTTT.

This clonotype showed up just a few times. The rearrangement uses TRBV5-1 and TRBJ2-7; perhaps TRBD1 as D (6 bases). The CDR3 is 14 residues long. Trimming stripped 0 bases from V and 2 bases from J, with 9 bases between. CDR1 is SGHRS, CDR2 YFSETQ, per germline. DNA of the CDR3: TGCGCCAGCAGCTTGGGGGACATGACCTACGAGCAGTACTTC. Residues: CASSLGDMTYEQYF.

This clonotype has at least ten counts. A read error may produce the germline difference seen at one junction end. The chain carries TRBV10-3 and TRBJ2-7, with D perhaps TRBD1 or TRBD2 (6 bases each). The CDR3 is 16 amino acids. Per the germline V gene, CDR1 is ENHRY and CDR2 is SYGVKD. CDR3 protein: CAISEQGTPRSHEQYF. CDR3 coding DNA: TGTGCCATCAGTGAGCAGGGGACTCCCCGCTCCCACGAGCAGTACTTC.